These T cell receptor beta chains were read from a single sample in a study of high-grade serous ovarian cancer treatment subgroups. Method: immunoSEQ multiplex PCR; TCRdb's copy keeps in-frame clones and lacks some. The sample shows some 4,400 clones, almost 70% of them seen only once. The sequenced material came from tumor tissue. The receptors originated from a human donor with high-grade serous ovarian cancer. Both conserved end residues are part of each CDR3. D genes are given only for firm matches. Size is omitted from some rows. Given values are once, few, many or a class for expanded clones.

>TRBV7-9|TRBJ2-5|TRBD2|few
TGTGCCAGCAGCCAATCGGTTACAGCGGGGGGGGCCTACGAGACCCAGTACTTC
CASSQSVTAGGAYETQYF
>TRBV19|TRBJ1-1|.|.
TGTGCCAGTAAACCCAAGGGTGGGGTCTCCAACACTGAAGCTTTCTTT
CASKPKGGVSNTEAFF
>TRBV2|TRBJ1-5|.|.
TGTGCCAGCAGTGAAGCTTCCCGACGACAGCCCCAGCATTTT
CASSEASRRQPQHF
>TRBV9|TRBJ2-1|.|.
TGTGCCAGCAGCGTAGCTACTGGGGTGGTGGGTGAGCAGTTCTTC
CASSVATGVVGEQFF
>TRBV19|TRBJ2-5|TRBD1|.
TGTGCCAGTAGTAAGAACAGGGGAACGGAAGAGACCCAGTACTTC
CASSKNRGTEETQYF
>TRBV5-4|TRBJ2-1|TRBD2|.
TGTGCCAGCAGCCTGGGACGGGGAGGGGAGCAGTTCTTC
CASSLGRGGEQFF
>TRBV6-5|TRBJ1-1|.|few
TGTGCCAGCAGTAAATGGGACACCGCCACTGAAGCTTTCTTT
CASSKWDTATEAFF
>TRBV7-2|TRBJ2-5|.|.
TGTGCCAGCAGCCCCTGGGGTCAAGAGACCCAGTACTTC
CASSPWGQETQYF
>TRBV18|TRBJ2-2|.|.
TGTGCCGTCCATCGTACAGGGCTCTCCGGGGAGCTGTTTTTT
CAVHRTGLSGELFF
>TRBV6-1|TRBJ1-2|.|once
TGTGCCAGCAGTGAACTGCATCCGGGACACGAAGCTAACTATGGCTACACCTTC
CASSELHPGHEANYGYTF
>TRBV5-1|TRBJ2-6|.|.
TGCGCCAGCAGCTTGACAGCGTCTGGGGCCAACGTCCTGACTTTC
CASSLTASGANVLTF
>TRBV7-9|TRBJ2-5|.|few
TGTGCCAGCAGCTTAGCACAAACGAACACCGTGAAGTACTTC
CASSLAQTNTVKYF
>TRBV2|TRBJ2-3|.|.
TGTGCCAGCAGTAACGGACCGACTGTGTATACAGATACGCAGTATTTT
CASSNGPTVYTDTQYF
>TRBV7-9|TRBJ1-2|.|few
TGTGCCAGCAGTTTCCGGGACCCCCGTGGAGACTATGGCTACACCTTC
CASSFRDPRGDYGYTF
>TRBV21-1|TRBJ1-1|.|.
TGTGCCAGCAACCCACCGGGACAGGGGGCGACTGAAGCTTTCTTT
CASNPPGQGATEAFF
>TRBV18|TRBJ1-2|.|.
TGTGCCAGCTCACCTGGGGGGGACTATGGCTACACCTTC
CASSPGGDYGYTF
>TRBV11-3|TRBJ2-7|TRBD2|.
TGTGCCAGCAGCCCCGGGGCTAGCGGGGATTCCTACGAGCAGTACTTC
CASSPGASGDSYEQYF
>TRBV19|TRBJ2-2|TRBD1|few
TGTGCCAGTAGTATCCGGGGACAGGGAGCGACCGGGGAGCTGTTTTTT
CASSIRGQGATGELFF
>TRBV7-6|TRBJ1-5|.|.
TGTGCCAGCAGCTTAGCAGGGGCTGGACAGCCCCAGCATTTT
CASSLAGAGQPQHF
>TRBV7-6|TRBJ2-6|.|.
TGTGCCAGCAGCTTAGCTCCTCGGGGCTCTGGGGCCAACGTCCTGACTTTC
CASSLAPRGSGANVLTF